The rows below give T cell receptor beta chains drawn from one sample of a study of cytomegalovirus exposure and HLA in healthy donors. Produced via immunoSEQ multiplex PCR; TCRdb's table is partial and in-frame only. The sample gives 150,000 to 200,000 clones, 81% of which show up once; over 4.5% is in the top ten. Input material: PBMCs. The receptor source for this set is a woman between 18 and 29 years old in good health and CMV-seropositive. The CDR3 runs from the conserved cysteine through the conserved F or W. Fields, in order: J gene, D gene, clone size, V gene, CDR3 DNA, CDR3 protein. The D gene is left open where the match is weak. Expanded clones are given a class, and other clones once, few, many or no size at all.

>TRBJ1-1|-|-|TRBV7-2
TGTGCCAGCAGCTTAGTAGTCACTGAAGCTTTCTTT
CASSLVVTEAFF
>TRBJ2-5|TRBD1|-|TRBV19
TGTGCCAGTAGTATAGCAGGACAGGGGACCCAGTACTTC
CASSIAGQGTQYF
>TRBJ2-7|-|-|TRBV27
TGTGCCAGCAGTTTCAGGGGCGAGCAGTACTTC
CASSFRGEQYF
>TRBJ1-2|TRBD1|-|TRBV19
TGTGCCAGTGGGACAGTTATGGTTGGCTACACCTTC
CASGTVMVGYTF
>TRBJ1-6|-|-|TRBV7-9
TGTTCCAGCAGCTTTAATAATTCACCCCTCCACTTT
CSSSFNNSPLHF
>TRBJ2-2|TRBD2|-|TRBV4-2
TGTGCCAGCAGGCCTGCCGGGACTAGGAACACCGGGGAGCTGTTTTTT
CASRPAGTRNTGELFF
>TRBJ2-7|TRBD1|-|TRBV30
TGTGCCTGGGGGACAGGGGGCTACGAGCAGTACTTC
CAWGTGGYEQYF
>TRBJ1-1|-|-|TRBV2
TGTGCCAGCAGTGGCAGGGTCGAGAACACTGAAGCTTTCTTT
CASSGRVENTEAFF
>TRBJ1-3|TRBD1|-|TRBV10-3
TGTGCCATCAGTGTACTCGGACAGGGAATTAACATTTTT
CAISVLGQGINIF
>TRBJ1-5|-|-|TRBV6-6
TGTGCCAGCAACGACAGGTCCCCAAATCAGCCCCAGCATTTT
CASNDRSPNQPQHF
>TRBJ2-3|-|-|TRBV27
TGTGCCAGCAGTCGAGGTTCTAGCACAGATACGCAGTATTTT
CASSRGSSTDTQYF
>TRBJ2-5|-|-|TRBV30
TGTGCCAGAGGCGGGGTCACTAAAGAGACCCAGTACTTC
CARGGVTKETQYF
>TRBJ2-1|-|-|TRBV11-3
TGTGCCAGCAGTCCCGGGTCTGCGCGACAGTCTTACAATGAGCAGTTCTTC
CASSPGSARQSYNEQFF
>TRBJ2-1|TRBD2|-|TRBV7-3
TGTGCCAGCAGTCGTACTAGCGGGGGAGAGAGTGAGCAGTTCTTC
CASSRTSGGESEQFF
>TRBJ1-4|-|-|TRBV5-1
TGCGCCAGCAGCCGCATGGCGGGGGGCGATGAAAAACTGTTTTTT
CASSRMAGGDEKLFF
>TRBJ2-7|-|few|TRBV13
TGTGCCAGCAGCTTAACATCCCCCTACGAGCAGTACTTC
CASSLTSPYEQYF
>TRBJ2-3|-|-|TRBV19
TGTGCCAGTAGGGGTAGCGTGACTAGCACAGATACGCAGTATTTT
CASRGSVTSTDTQYF
>TRBJ2-4|-|-|TRBV5-1
TGCGCCAGCAGCTTGGCGCGGGATCCTGGGGACATTCAGTACTTC
CASSLARDPGDIQYF
>TRBJ2-1|-|-|TRBV9
TGTGCCAGCAGCCCGCCTGCGGGTGTTGGGTCCCTCCCCAATGAGCAGTTCTTC
CASSPPAGVGSLPNEQFF
>TRBJ2-3|-|-|TRBV2
TGTGCCACAGAGCGGGGCACAGATACGCAGTATTTT
CATERGTDTQYF
>TRBJ2-6|TRBD1|-|TRBV7-6
TGTGCCAGCAGCCGAGGCGCCGGGACAGCCCTCTCTGGGGCCAACGTCCTGACTTTC
CASSRGAGTALSGANVLTF
>TRBJ1-2|TRBD1|-|TRBV7-9
TGTGCCAGCAGCTTTGAAGTGACAGGGGGTGTCTATGGCTACACCTTC
CASSFEVTGGVYGYTF
>TRBJ2-5|TRBD2|-|TRBV9
TGTGCCAGCAGCGTAGAGTTAGCGGGGGGGAAAGAGACCCAGTACTTC
CASSVELAGGKETQYF
>TRBJ1-1|TRBD1|-|TRBV7-3
TGTGCCAGCAGCCCTACAGGGGGCCCGGAAGCTTTCTTT
CASSPTGGPEAFF
>TRBJ2-7|TRBD1|-|TRBV11-3
TGTGCCAGCAGCAACACCGGGACAGGGGACTACGAGCAGTACTTC
CASSNTGTGDYEQYF
>TRBJ1-5|TRBD1|-|TRBV6-1
TGTGCCAGCTTTCACAGGGGCCAGGGGCCCCAGCATTTT
CASFHRGQGPQHF
>TRBJ2-3|TRBD1|-|TRBV7-2
TGTGCCAGCAGCCGACAGGGGGGCACAGATACGCAGTATTTT
CASSRQGGTDTQYF
>TRBJ2-6|-|-|TRBV11-2
TGTGCCAGCAGCTTAGGTATCTCTGGGGCCAACGGCCTGACTTTC
CASSLGISGANGLTF
>TRBJ2-3|TRBD2|few|TRBV29-1
TGCAGCGTTGAAGGGTCAGGGTGGCGGGGGAACACAGATACGCAGTATTTT
CSVEGSGWRGNTDTQYF
>TRBJ2-7|-|-|TRBV7-2
TGTGCCAGCAGCTTAGGACACAGCTCCTACGAGCAGTACTTC
CASSLGHSSYEQYF
>TRBJ2-7|TRBD1|-|TRBV27
TGTGCCAGCAGTTCTTCCCGGGACAGGGGCTACGAGCAGTACTTC
CASSSSRDRGYEQYF
>TRBJ1-2|TRBD1|-|TRBV2
TGTGCCAGCGCGGGAGTCAGGGGGCCCAACTATGGCTACACCTTC
CASAGVRGPNYGYTF
>TRBJ1-4|-|once|TRBV18
TGTGCCAGCTCTCCCGGACCCCGGGATCGGGAAAAACTGTTTTTT
CASSPGPRDREKLFF
>TRBJ2-1|TRBD1|-|TRBV13
TGTGCCAGCAGTTTTCCAACCGGGACAGGGAACAATGAGCAGTTCTTC
CASSFPTGTGNNEQFF
>TRBJ1-2|TRBD1|few|TRBV19
TGTGCCAGTAGCCCACAGGGGGCAGCGAGCTATGGCTACACCTTC
CASSPQGAASYGYTF
>TRBJ2-5|TRBD1|-|TRBV12-5
TGTGCTAGTGCCCTGGGTATCACAGGGGAAGAGACCCAGTACTTC
CASALGITGEETQYF
>TRBJ1-6|-|-|TRBV6-1
TGTGCCAGCAGTCCCGAGGCCAGTCAATCACCCCTCCACTTT
CASSPEASQSPLHF
>TRBJ1-6|-|-|TRBV6-1
TGTGCCAGCAGTGACGGGGGAGGAGAGTCACCCCTCCACTTT
CASSDGGGESPLHF
>TRBJ2-2|-|-|TRBV5-1
TGCGCCAGCAGCTTGGCGTTGGAGGGTTTCGCCGGGGAGCTGTTTTTT
CASSLALEGFAGELFF
>TRBJ2-5|TRBD2|-|TRBV5-8
TGTGCCGGGGTAAAGCGGGGGGGCGAAGAGACCCAGTACTTC
CAGVKRGGEETQYF
>TRBJ2-5|-|-|TRBV5-4
TGTGCCAGCTGTCAGCTAGGCAGCCAAGAGACCCAGTACTTC
CASCQLGSQETQYF
>TRBJ2-1|-|-|TRBV5-1
TGCGCCAGCAGCTTGGCTGACAATGAGCAGTTCTTC
CASSLADNEQFF
>TRBJ2-7|TRBD2|few|TRBV4-2
TGTGCCAGCAGCCGGCCGGAAGGGACTAGCGGCTACGAGCAGTACTTC
CASSRPEGTSGYEQYF
>TRBJ2-5|-|once|TRBV9
TGTGCCAGCAGCGGACACCGGGGCCAAGAGACCCAGTACTTC
CASSGHRGQETQYF
>TRBJ2-5|TRBD2|once|TRBV4-1
TGCGCCAGCAGCCAATTTCTTCAAAGCGGGGGAAACCAAGAGACCCAGTACTTC
CASSQFLQSGGNQETQYF
>TRBJ2-7|-|-|TRBV7-3
TGTGCCAGCAGCTTAACCCGGGACTACGAGCAGTACTTC
CASSLTRDYEQYF
>TRBJ2-7|-|-|TRBV5-1
TGCGCCAGCAGCTTGGACAGGATATCATCCTCCTACGAGCAGTACTTC
CASSLDRISSSYEQYF
>TRBJ2-7|TRBD1|once|TRBV5-1
TGCGCCAGCAGCTTTGGGACAGGGGGAGAGCAGTACTTC
CASSFGTGGEQYF
>TRBJ2-3|TRBD1|-|TRBV2
TGTGCCAGCAGTAGGGACAGGGCCACGCAGTATTTT
CASSRDRATQYF
>TRBJ2-5|TRBD2|-|TRBV5-1
TGCGCCAGCAGCTTACCCGGGACTAGCGGGGGCGGGGAGACCCAGTACTTC
CASSLPGTSGGGETQYF
>TRBJ1-1|-|once|TRBV19
TGTGCCAGTAGTACACAGAGGAACACTGAAGCTTTCTTT
CASSTQRNTEAFF